What follows describes a single T cell receptor beta chain. V lost 5 bases and J lost 0, with 11 bases in between. Germline-derived CDR1 and CDR2 are SGHTA and FQGTGA. This CDR3 is 15 amino acids long. The sample belongs to a study of beta chain features in type 1 diabetes. Across the whole study: No patient-donor differences in age, gender, total cells or subset yield.

The investigators reverse transcribed all of the isolated RNA, so they sequenced expressed TCRB transcripts. The data were produced by immunoSEQ multiplex PCR, yet TCRdb's version contains in-frame clones alone and is incomplete. The sample has about 180,000 clones, about 13% seen once. The chain recombines TRBV7-3 with TRBJ2-1; D unclear. This receptor was taken from a woman younger than 35 in good health. The sequenced sample was central memory CD4+ T cells from blood. The CDR3 loop reads CASSLGASSYNEQFF. For the CDR3, the DNA is TGTGCCAGCAGCCTAGGTGCCAGCTCCTACAATGAGCAGTTCTTC.